A single sample is the source of the 19 T cell receptor beta chains below, sequenced in a study of tumor-infiltrating lymphocytes in primary liver carcinoma. Making TCR beta cDNA involved approximately 530 ng total RNA and a constant-region primer. TCR beta libraries came from three nested multiplex PCR rounds using slightly modified ARM-PCR. TRBV1-TRBV30 forward and Cbeta reverse primers drove the first two approximately 10-cycle rounds. TCRdb recomputed calls from the multiplex PCR reads with MiXCR, one row per CDR3 protein. The sample yields 95,000 to 100,000 distinct CDR3 sequences, about 70% seen once. From roughly 20-30 mg of unsorted bulk tissue, DNA and RNA were co-extracted together. The sample taken for sequencing was liver tumor tissue from sampling region 2. Subset described: tumor region T2, inferior pole. The receptors were sampled from a woman aged 55-69 years with primary liver carcinoma and hepatitis B virus infection.

This clonotype has only one observation. The V call is TRBV7-9, the J call TRBJ1-2; D uncertain. Germline V gene lookup returns CDR1 SEHNR and CDR2 FQNEAQ (reference sequence). The CDR3 length is 14 residues. Trimming stripped 5 bases from V and 4 bases from J, with 14 bases between. The CDR3 loop reads CASSTLTGGYGYTF. CDR3 DNA sequence: TGTGCCAGCAGCACATTGACGGGCGGCTATGGCTACACCTTC.

This clonotype was detected a few times. Being one base from a much bigger clone, this may be a read error. The chain joins TRBV10-2 to TRBJ2-1, with 11 bases matching TRBD2. The V gene's germline CDR1 is WSHSY and CDR2 SAAADI. CDR3 length equals 15 residues. V was pared by 6 bases and J by 6 bases, with 7 bases of the junction left unmatched. The CDR3 DNA follows: TGCGCCAGCAGATTTACTAGCGGGAGCGGCAATGAGCAGTTCTTC. The encoded protein is CASRFTSGSGNEQFF.

The V and J genes are TRBV7-8 and TRBJ2-1; 12 nucleotides align to TRBD2. From germline, CDR1 is SGHVS and CDR2 FQNEAQ. V dropped 1 base and J dropped 7; count of bases not matched to a gene: 5. The CDR3 covers 16 residues. The CDR3 region is CASSLVGTSGCNEQFF. DNA of the CDR3: TGTGCCAGCAGCTTAGTAGGGACTAGCGGGTGTAATGAGCAGTTCTTC.

As concerns this clonotype: Relative to the germline gene, one junction end is altered; a read error may explain this. The chain has TRBV4-2 and TRBJ1-1; no reliable D call. Germline loops: CDR1 LGHNA, CDR2 YNFKEQ. The CDR3 sequence is 12 residues long. The CDR3 loop is CASNQDNTEAFF. In DNA, the CDR3 is TGTGCCAGCAACCAAGATAACACTGAAGCGTTCTTT.

This clonotype showed up many times. V gene TRBV18 combines with J gene TRBJ1-1, with 8 bases identical to TRBD1. CDR1 KGHSH and CDR2 LQKENI come from the germline V gene. The CDR3 runs 13 residues. V gave up 3 bases and J gave up 14 bases; unmatched junction bases: 11. The CDR3 is CASSPYGQGEIFF. The CDR3 DNA is TGTGCCAGCTCACCTTACGGACAGGGTGAGATCTTCTTT.

As regards this clonotype: Since a much larger clone is just one base distant, this may be a read error. This chain connects TRBV4-2 to TRBJ2-7; D call uncertain. Germline V gene lookup returns CDR1 LGHNA and CDR2 YNFKEQ. CDR3 length equals 14 residues. The CDR3 sequence: CTSSQDGTSNEQYF. CDR3 coding DNA: TGTACCAGCAGCCAAGATGGTACCTCCAACGAGCAGTACTTC.

This clonotype was detected only once. This rearrangement joins TRBV20-1 to TRBJ1-1; D uncertain. The CDR3 spans 13 residues. The germline gives CDR1 DFQATT, CDR2 SNEGSKA (reference sequence). V lost 2 bases and J 3 bases, leaving 10 bases between the germline ends. The CDR3 here is CSARKEVDTEAFF. The CDR3 DNA reads as TGCAGTGCTAGAAAAGAAGTTGACACTGAAGCTTTCTTT.

On this clonotype: This clone may be a read error of a much larger clone one base away. V is TRBV5-1 and J is TRBJ2-1; D possibly corresponds to TRBD1 (5 bases). Looked up from germline, CDR1 is SGHRS and CDR2 is YFSETQ. The CDR3 extends over 15 amino acids. The CDR3 nucleotides read TGCGCCAGCAGCTTGCCCAGGGCCTTAAGCAATGATCAGTTCTTC. This encodes CASSLPRALSNDQFF.

Points on this clonotype: The missing conserved phenylalanine or tryptophan at the end of this CDR3 makes a read error likely. The V call is TRBV6-5, the J call TRBJ1-2; D gene ambiguous. The germline V and J ends were trimmed by 6 bases and 4 bases, with 6 bases remaining between them. CDR1 MNHEY and CDR2 SVGAGI come from the germline V gene. The CDR3 totals 11 residues. CDR3 in amino acids: CASRHGYGYTL. The DNA for the CDR3 is TGTGCCAGCAGGCACGGCTATGGCTACACCTTA.

With regard to this clonotype: A much larger clone is a single base away; this may be a read error. The J gene is TRBJ1-3, the V gene TRBV5-1; no definite D call. Germline CDR1 SGHRS, CDR2 YFSETQ. Trimming left V 0 bases short and J 4 bases short, with 8 bases between. The CDR3 sequence is 14 residues long. CDR3 in DNA: TGCGCCAGCAGCTTGGAGATAGACGGAAACACCATATATTTT. The encoded protein is CASSLEIDGNTIYF.

In regard to this clonotype: The junction and the germline gene differ at one end; a read error may be behind it. DNA of the CDR3: TGTGCCATCAGTGAACCAAAGAGCGAGACCCAATACTTC. Translation gives CAISEPKSETQYF. The chain employs TRBV10-3 and TRBJ2-5; D call uncertain. Germline V gene sequence: CDR1 ENHRY, CDR2 SYGVKD. This CDR3 comprises 13 residues.

Relative to its sample, this clonotype is medium-sized. The gene calls are TRBV4-1 and TRBJ2-1, with D perhaps TRBD2 (6 bases). The CDR3 totals 17 residues. Trimming shortened V by 1 base and J by 1 base, and 14 bases separated the two germline ends. CDR1 is MGHRA, CDR2 YSYEKL, per germline. DNA for the CDR3: TGCGCCAGCAGCCAAGGGGCTGGGGGAGGTTCCTACAATGAGCAGTTCTTC. Translating it yields CASSQGAGGGSYNEQFF.

A remark on this clonotype: The germline gene is not matched at one end of the junction; a read error may be the cause. The chain couples TRBV11-3 to TRBJ2-1; 12 bases line up with TRBD2. CDR1 is SGHNT and CDR2 is YENEEA in the germline V gene. There are 19 residues in the CDR3. CDR3: CASTLEATSGSPICNEQFF. CDR3 sequence (DNA): TGTGCCAGCACCTTAGAGGCGACTAGCGGGAGTCCAATCTGCAATGAGCAGTTCTTC.

On this clonotype itself: Possible read error: a much larger clone is one base away. The chain carries TRBV6-6 and TRBJ1-6; D is possibly TRBD1 (5 bases). Germline CDR1 MNHNY, CDR2 SVGAGI (reference sequence). The CDR3 loop spans 15 amino acids. CDR3 coding DNA: TGTGTCAGCAGTTCCTCCAGGGCTGATAATTCACCCCTCCACTTT. Protein product: CVSSSSRADNSPLHF.

Details on this clonotype: One end of the junction is discordant with germline, which a read error may explain. This chain connects TRBV6-2 or TRBV6-3 to TRBJ2-5; D gene uncertain. The CDR3 is 13 amino acids. Germline CDR1 reads MNHEY; CDR2 reads SVGEGT. Here the CDR3 DNA reads TGTACCAGCAGTCGTGACCCGAGAGTGGCCCAGCACTTC. It codes for CTSSRDPRVAQHF.

CDR3: CASCGTRTSGKLREQYF. CDR3 coding DNA: TGCGCCAGCTGTGGAACCCGGACTAGCGGGAAGTTGAGGGAGCAGTACTTC. J is TRBJ2-7 and V is TRBV10-1; 12 bases agree with TRBD2. CDR1 and CDR2 from the germline V gene are WNHNN and SYGVQD (reference sequence). J lost 7 bases, V lost 8 bases, and 18 bases had no gene match. The CDR3 loop spans 17 amino acids.

The V call is TRBV12-3 or TRBV12-4, the J call TRBJ2-3, with 7 bases identical to TRBD2. The CDR3 has 15 residues. Here the CDR3 reads CTSSSGGLTTDTQYF. The CDR3 nucleotides read TGTACGAGCAGTTCTGGGGGACTAACCACAGATACGCAGTATTTT.

In its sample, this clonotype was seen a few times. A read error may be the cause here, since a much bigger clone is one base away. The chain uses TRBV28 and TRBJ2-1; 8 positions match TRBD2. CDR3 size: 15 residues. V lost 6 bases, J lost 5 bases, and 9 bases stayed unmatched. CDR1 and CDR2 from the germline V gene are MDHEN and SYDVKM. CDR3 sequence reads: CASSRREGVDNEQFF. DNA of the CDR3: TGTGCCAGCAGCCGACGGGAGGGTGTAGACAATGAGCAGTTCTTC.

Concerning this clonotype: A junction boundary mismatches the germline segment, possibly from a read error. This rearrangement joins TRBV29-1 to TRBJ1-2, with TRBD1 as a possible D gene (5 bases). Germline CDR1 SQVTM, CDR2 ANQGSEA. The CDR3 covers 13 residues. This CDR3 is CSIEQGDGYDYTF. In nucleotides, the CDR3 is TGCAGCATTGAGCAGGGCGATGGCTATGACTACACCTTC.